One and the same sample provided the 27 T cell receptor beta chains below, sequenced in a study of shared clonotypes between healthy human individuals. Profiling relied on immunoSEQ multiplex PCR, and the TCRdb table lists in-frame clones only, not all of them. Among about half a million clones listed, approximately 78% were seen once. Sequencing used PBMCs. These receptors all stem from a woman aged 40 to 49 in good health. Some clones in this sample may be carry-over from other donors' samples.

The chain has TRBV9 and TRBJ1-2; TRBD1 might be the D (6 bases). The CDR3 runs 15 residues. Germline V CDR1 and CDR2: SGDLS, YYNGEE. V shed 3 bases and J shed 4 bases, with 16 bases lying between them. The CDR3 nucleotides are TGTGCCAGCAGCGCCCCGGGGGGGGGCCTCTATGGCTACACCTTC. Protein: CASSAPGGGLYGYTF.

As for this clone: Other nucleotide sequences in the sample specify the same CDR3. The chain is built from TRBV19 and TRBJ2-1; 10 bases fit TRBD2. The germline CDR1 and CDR2 sequences are LNHDA and SQIVND (reference sequence). The CDR3 spans 15 residues. With 0 bases clipped from V and 4 bases from J, the junction kept 0 bases outside the gene matches. The DNA of the CDR3 is TGTGCCAGTAGTATAGAAGCGGGAGGGTACAATGAGCAGTTCTTC. Translated, it gives CASSIEAGGYNEQFF.

This chain connects TRBV11-2 to TRBJ2-7, with 9 bases aligning to TRBD1. The CDR3 contains 15 residues. Germline lookup yields CDR1 SGHAT and CDR2 FQNNGV. With V trimmed by 5 bases and J by 6 bases, 11 bases remained unmatched. The CDR3 protein is CASSQRTGQGSEQYF. The CDR3 bases are TGTGCCAGCAGCCAACGGACGGGACAGGGATCCGAGCAGTACTTC.

In nucleotides, the CDR3 is TGTGCCAGCAGCCTGACGTCCCCAACAGGGGTTCCCACCTTC. Translating it yields CASSLTSPTGVPTF. The chain uses TRBV7-2 and TRBJ1-2, with 7 nucleotides matching TRBD1. CDR1 SGHTA and CDR2 FQGNSA come from the germline V gene. The V and J ends lost 5 bases and 13 bases, in that order; junction bases with no gene match: 16. The CDR3 extends over 14 amino acids. The variable domain in full, completed from reference TRBV7-2 and TRBJ1-2, reads GAGVSQSPSNKVTEKGKDVELRCDPISGHTALYWYRQSLGQGLEFLIYFQGNSAPDKSGLPSDRFSAERTGGSVSTLTIQRTQQEDSAVYLCASSLTSPTGVPTFGSGTRLTVV.

V usage is TRBV30 and J usage is TRBJ2-5, with 11 positions matching TRBD2. The CDR3 loop spans 15 amino acids. Germline CDR1 reads GTSNPN; CDR2 reads SVGIG (reference sequence). J gave up 2 bases and V 4 bases, and 6 bases lay outside the gene matches. The CDR3 protein is CAWTPGLAEQETQYF. For the CDR3, the DNA is TGTGCCTGGACCCCGGGACTAGCGGAGCAAGAGACCCAGTACTTC. The whole variable domain, remainder taken from reference TRBV30 and TRBJ2-5, is SQTIHQWPATLVQPVGSPLSLECTVEGTSNPNLYWYRQAAGRGLQLLFYSVGIGQISSEVPQNLSASRPQDRQFILSSKKLLLSDSGFYLCAWTPGLAEQETQYFGPGTRLLVL.

This chain joins TRBV15 and TRBJ2-5; the D is unclear. V shed 0 bases and J shed 4 bases, with 6 bases lying between them. Germline V gene sequence: CDR1 LNHNV, CDR2 YYDKDF (reference sequence). CDR3 length: 13 residues. CDR3: CATSREGRETQYF. In DNA form, the CDR3 reads TGTGCCACCAGCAGAGAAGGCCGAGAGACCCAGTACTTC.

This chain uses TRBV18 with TRBJ2-3, with D maybe TRBD2 (6 bases). The V end lost 0 bases, the J end lost 2 bases, and 12 bases lay between the germline ends. From germline, CDR1 is KGHSH and CDR2 LQKENI. This CDR3 is 16 amino acids long. The CDR3 here is CASSPPVGTHTDTQYF. The DNA of the CDR3 is TGTGCCAGCTCACCACCGGTGGGGACTCACACAGATACGCAGTATTTT. The whole variable domain, filled in from reference TRBV18 and TRBJ2-3, reads NAGVMQNPRHLVRRRGQEARLRCSPMKGHSHVYWYRQLPEEGLKFMVYLQKENIIDESGMPKERFSAEFPKEGPSILRIQQVVRGDSAAYFCASSPPVGTHTDTQYFGPGTRLTVL.

This clone was observed a single time. The genes are TRBV2 and TRBJ2-6; TRBD1 or TRBD2 may be the D gene (5 bases each). The CDR3 has 15 residues. Germline lookup yields CDR1 SNHLY and CDR2 FYNNEI. Trimming took 3 bases from V and 3 from J, leaving 9 bases between them. CDR3 coding DNA: TGTGCCAGCAGTGATGGGGGACGTGGGGCCAACGTCCTGACTTTC. This gives the protein CASSDGGRGANVLTF.

The rearrangement links TRBV15 to TRBJ1-5; tentative D call: TRBD1 (6 bases). CDR3 length: 15 residues. CDR1 is LNHNV and CDR2 is YYDKDF in the germline V gene (reference sequence). V lost 3 bases and J 7 bases, leaving 16 bases between the germline ends. The CDR3: CATSSGQGSVQPQHF. The CDR3 DNA reads TGTGCCACCAGCAGCGGGCAGGGGTCGGTGCAGCCCCAGCATTTT.

This clone was seen many times. The J gene is TRBJ2-5, the V gene TRBV11-2, with TRBD1 matching 8 bases. The end of the DNA aligns better with TRBJ2-7, so the J call may be wrong. CDR3 size: 15 residues. Germline CDR1 and CDR2: SGHAT and FQNNGV. The CDR3 DNA reads as TGTGCCAGCAGCTTAGGACAGGGGCCGCGGCACGAGCAGTACTTC. Protein product: CASSLGQGPRHEQYF.

The CDR3 protein is CASSLGPVGETQYF. CDR3 coding DNA: TGCGCCAGCAGCTTGGGACCGGTTGGGGAGACCCAGTACTTC. The chain recombines TRBV5-1 with TRBJ2-5; D gene unclear. This CDR3 contains 14 residues. CDR1 is SGHRS and CDR2 is YFSETQ in the germline V gene. The V end was cut by 0 bases, the J end by 5 bases, with 11 bases between. Drawing the rest from reference TRBV5-1 and TRBJ2-5, the complete variable domain is KAGVTQTPRYLIKTRGQQVTLSCSPISGHRSVSWYQQTPGQGLQFLFEYFSETQRNKGNFPGRFSGRQFSNSRSEMNVSTLELGDSALYLCASSLGPVGETQYFGPGTRLLVL.

This sequence joins TRBV7-9 and TRBJ2-1, with 7 bases aligning to TRBD1. Germline CDR1 is SEHNR and CDR2 is FQNEAQ (reference sequence). The CDR3 has 15 residues. J gave up 5 bases and V 0 bases, and 4 bases lay outside the gene matches. The DNA of the CDR3 is TGTGCCAGCAGCTTAGCCCCAACAGGGGACAATGAGCAGTTCTTC. Its translation: CASSLAPTGDNEQFF.

This clone was recorded many times. V usage is TRBV6-5 and J usage is TRBJ2-5, with D perhaps matching TRBD1 or TRBD2 (6 bases each). The J call could be wrong; TRBJ2-7 is a better fit for the DNA end. This CDR3 has 14 amino acids. Looked up from germline, CDR1 is MNHEY and CDR2 is SVGAGI. In DNA form, the CDR3 reads TGTGCCAGCAGTTACTCGCAGGGGACTTACGAGCAGTACTTC. Its protein product is CASSYSQGTYEQYF.

This chain joins TRBV11-2 and TRBJ2-2; the D gene is possibly TRBD1 (6 bases). The germline V and J ends were trimmed by 3 bases and 6 bases, with 17 bases remaining between them. The CDR3 contains 16 residues. The germline gives CDR1 SGHAT, CDR2 FQNNGV. CDR3 DNA sequence: TGTGCCAGCAGCTTGGGTTTTGCAGGGGTTCCCGGGGAGCTGTTTTTT. The encoded protein is CASSLGFAGVPGELFF.

The V call is TRBV4-3, the J call TRBJ2-2, with 14 nucleotides matching TRBD2. Germline CDR1 and CDR2: LGHNA and YSLEER. Trimming cost V 4 bases and J 6 bases; bases outside gene matches: 1. The CDR3 covers 15 residues. The CDR3 sequence: CASSRLAGGPGELFF. CDR3 coding DNA: TGCGCCAGCAGCCGACTAGCGGGAGGGCCCGGGGAGCTGTTTTTT.

The J gene is TRBJ2-5, the V gene TRBV27; 9 bases agree with TRBD2. The DNA end is more similar to TRBJ2-7, so the J call may be wrong. The CDR3 has 15 residues. The V gene's germline CDR1 is MNHEY and CDR2 SMNVEV (reference sequence). The CDR3 here is CASSLEAGGPYEQYF. Written as DNA, the CDR3 is TGTGCCAGCAGTTTAGAAGCGGGAGGCCCCTACGAGCAGTACTTC.

This rearrangement joins TRBV11-2 to TRBJ2-7; D may be TRBD1 (5 bases). Germline V gene sequence: CDR1 SGHAT, CDR2 FQNNGV. Between the trimmed V and J ends, which lost 3 bases and 7 bases, there was a span of 19 bases. There are 15 residues in the CDR3. The CDR3 protein is CASSFAAGPYGEQYF. CDR3 nucleotide sequence: TGTGCCAGCAGCTTCGCGGCAGGGCCCTACGGGGAGCAGTACTTC.

The genes are TRBV18 and TRBJ2-3; maybe TRBD2 (6 bases). The CDR3 has 16 residues. Deletions cut 3 bases from V and 1 base from J, with 14 bases between. CDR1 KGHSH and CDR2 LQKENI come from the germline V gene. The CDR3 DNA sequence: TGTGCCAGCTCACCGGGACTGACTGGTGGCACAGATACGCAGTATTTT. It specifies CASSPGLTGGTDTQYF.

This chain connects TRBV7-2 to TRBJ2-3, with 14 bases fitting TRBD2. The length of the CDR3 is 16 residues. Germline assignment: CDR1 SGHTA and CDR2 FQGNSA. V was clipped by 4 bases and J by 4 bases; unmatched bases: 4. In DNA, the CDR3 is TGTGCCAGCAGCTCGGGACTAGCGGGAGCCTCAGATACGCAGTATTTT. It is translated as CASSSGLAGASDTQYF.

This chain joins TRBV28 and TRBJ2-2; D remains ambiguous. The CDR3 is 13 residues long. The V end lost 5 bases, the J end lost 3 bases, and 7 bases lay between the germline ends. Germline V lookup: CDR1 MDHEN, CDR2 SYDVKM. Here the CDR3 reads CASSMLHTGELFF. CDR3 DNA sequence: TGTGCCAGCAGTATGTTACACACCGGGGAGCTGTTTTTT.

This rearrangement joins TRBV6-5 to TRBJ1-1; unclear D gene. This CDR3 spans 11 amino acids. Trimming removed 2 bases from V and 11 bases from J, with 9 bases in between. Germline V lookup: CDR1 MNHEY, CDR2 SVGAGI. The CDR3 region is CASSYEGRAFF. CDR3 nucleotides: TGTGCCAGCAGTTACGAGGGTCGGGCTTTCTTT.

V gene TRBV29-1 combines with J gene TRBJ2-7; D is unclear. The CDR3 runs 14 residues. CDR1 is SQVTM, CDR2 ANQGSEA, per germline. Between the trimmed V and J ends, which lost 1 base and 3 bases, there was a span of 13 bases. In nucleotides, the CDR3 is TGCAGCGTTGAAGGAGCCGCTTCTCACTACGAGCAGTACTTC. This encodes CSVEGAASHYEQYF.

This clone turned up a few times. The chain couples TRBV18 to TRBJ1-4, with D possibly being TRBD1 (5 bases). Germline V gives CDR1 KGHSH, CDR2 LQKENI. The CDR3 has 15 residues. V was pared by 4 bases and J by 0 bases, with 9 bases between. The CDR3 reads CASSRETATNEKLFF. As DNA, the CDR3 is TGTGCCAGCTCACGGGAGACAGCAACTAATGAAAAACTGTTTTTT.

This clone occurred once. The V call is TRBV12-2, the J call TRBJ2-3; TRBD2, the table's D call, lacks a check against the DNA. TRBV12-2 is a listed pseudogene. CDR3 length: 18 amino acids. The CDR3 loop is CASRPRAARGGILSAQYF. CDR3 nucleotides: TGTGCAAGTCGCCCCCGCGCAGCCCGAGGCGGCATTTTGTCGGCGCAGTATTTT.

At least ten counts were recorded for this clone. This chain joins TRBV19 and TRBJ1-3; D is uncertain. The CDR3 is 13 amino acids. V lost 5 bases to trimming and J lost 0 bases, with 5 bases between them. Germline V CDR1 and CDR2: LNHDA, SQIVND (reference sequence). The CDR3 sequence: CASSPISGNTIYF. CDR3 in DNA: TGTGCCAGTAGTCCGATCTCTGGAAACACCATATATTTT.

V gene TRBV7-3 combines with J gene TRBJ2-5; perhaps D is TRBD1 or TRBD2 (6 bases each). Germline V gene lookup returns CDR1 SGHTA and CDR2 FQGTGA. V lost 2 bases to trimming and J lost 5 bases, with 12 bases between them. The CDR3 is 14 residues long. The CDR3 DNA sequence: TGTGCCAGCAGCTTAGACTCGGGGGCTGAGACCCAGTACTTC. Translated, it gives CASSLDSGAETQYF.

The chain has TRBV30 and TRBJ1-6; TRBD1 is a possible D gene (5 bases). Deletions cut 0 bases from V and 7 bases from J, with 13 bases between. Per the germline V gene, CDR1 is GTSNPN and CDR2 is SVGIG (reference sequence). The CDR3 runs to 15 residues. The CDR3 bases are TGTGCCTGGAGTGTATCCGGGACGGGGAATTCACCCCTCCACTTT. It codes for CAWSVSGTGNSPLHF.